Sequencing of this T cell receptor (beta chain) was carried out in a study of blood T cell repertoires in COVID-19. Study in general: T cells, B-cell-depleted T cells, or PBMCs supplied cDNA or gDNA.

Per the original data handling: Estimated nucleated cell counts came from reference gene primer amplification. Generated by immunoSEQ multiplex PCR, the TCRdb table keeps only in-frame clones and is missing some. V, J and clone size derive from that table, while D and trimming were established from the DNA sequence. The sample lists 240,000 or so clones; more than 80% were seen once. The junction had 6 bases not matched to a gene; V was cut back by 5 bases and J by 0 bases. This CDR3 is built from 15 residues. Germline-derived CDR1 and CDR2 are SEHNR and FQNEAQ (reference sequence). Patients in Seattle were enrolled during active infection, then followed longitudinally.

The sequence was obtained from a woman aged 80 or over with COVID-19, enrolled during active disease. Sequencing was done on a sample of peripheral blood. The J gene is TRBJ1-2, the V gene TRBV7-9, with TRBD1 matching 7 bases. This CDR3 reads CASSTQGGPNYGYTF. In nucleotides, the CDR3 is TGTGCCAGCAGCACCCAGGGGGGTCCTAACTATGGCTACACCTTC.